This is a list of T cell receptor beta chains from one sample in a study of cytomegalovirus exposure and HLA in healthy donors. Sequencing was performed with immunoSEQ multiplex PCR; in TCRdb, only in-frame clones are kept and a portion is missing. The data hold approximately 280,000 clones, with around 86% observed a single time. Material for sequencing was PBMCs. The receptors here all came from a woman aged 18-29 years in good health and CMV-seronegative. Both conserved end residues are part of each CDR3. The order of the fields is V gene, J gene, CDR3 length, CDR3 protein.

>TRBV6-5|TRBJ1-2|12
CASSPGRYGYTF
>TRBV6-6|TRBJ2-3|13
CASSYLRADTQYF
>TRBV2|TRBJ2-1|13
CASGDRGRNEQFF
>TRBV6-5|TRBJ2-7|15
CASSYSGPTSYEQYF
>TRBV19|TRBJ2-7|13
CATGQVDFYEQYF
>TRBV14|TRBJ1-1|14
CASSHRQGASEAFF
>TRBV19|TRBJ2-6|18
CASSIVWGEPTGANVLTF
>TRBV7-9|TRBJ2-7|16
CASSAPGGGRFYEQYF
>TRBV7-2|TRBJ2-5|14
CASSPGGAGETQYF
>TRBV11-2|TRBJ1-1|15
CASSFFGQGPTEAFF
>TRBV6-5|TRBJ1-1|14
CASSYSRVSTEAFF
>TRBV11-2|TRBJ2-3|14
CASSTSGSPDTQYF
>TRBV19|TRBJ1-2|13
CASSATANYGYTF
>TRBV2|TRBJ1-5|13
CASSSRFNQPQHF
>TRBV7-2|TRBJ1-1|16
CASSRGQGRMNTEAFF
>TRBV9|TRBJ1-2|15
CASSGNFLANYGYTF
>TRBV27|TRBJ2-4|16
CASSLGTQGAKNIQYF
>TRBV28|TRBJ1-2|13
CASRLDSNYGYTF
>TRBV27|TRBJ2-1|12
CASSFSSGGEFF
>TRBV25-1|TRBJ1-6|14
CASSPGQNNSPLHF
>TRBV29-1|TRBJ1-5|13
CSVRARGNQPQHF
>TRBV19|TRBJ2-5|14
CASSWGGSQETQYF
>TRBV7-2|TRBJ1-5|13
CASSRDRDQPQHF
>TRBV18|TRBJ2-7|15
CASSPNLAGAYEQYF
>TRBV19|TRBJ1-2|12
CASSIGGKSYTF
>TRBV10-2|TRBJ2-1|14
CASRARTPNNEQFF
>TRBV7-9|TRBJ1-5|14
CASSLGTLDQPQHF
>TRBV14|TRBJ1-4|17
CASSQEASGEANEKLFF
>TRBV21-1|TRBJ2-1|16
CASKLPGHGSYNEQFF
>TRBV30|TRBJ2-5|12
CAWNGGEETQYF
>TRBV18|TRBJ2-7|16
CASSPPNRGLAYEQYF
>TRBV19|TRBJ2-7|14
CASSMGQGLDEQYF
>TRBV30|TRBJ2-7|12
CAWGGTGALAYF
>TRBV6-5|TRBJ1-1|15
CASDNPGGAGTEAFF
>TRBV7-6|TRBJ2-1|14
CASGAAGAINEQFF
>TRBV11-2|TRBJ1-3|16
CASSYKQGYSGNTIYF
>TRBV29-1|TRBJ1-2|12
CSVASGQYGYTF
>TRBV7-3|TRBJ2-7|16
CASSWMPGTGIHEQYF
>TRBV4-1|TRBJ1-4|18
CASSQHRDSGPVNEKLFF
>TRBV10-2|TRBJ2-1|15
CASSERDRGFNEQFF
>TRBV5-1|TRBJ1-1|17
CASSLSGTGPGNTEAFF
>TRBV5-1|TRBJ2-3|14
CASNPSRDTDTQYF
>TRBV9|TRBJ2-3|16
CASSVTSGGLPDTQYF
>TRBV19|TRBJ2-7|12
CASSPAGYEQYF